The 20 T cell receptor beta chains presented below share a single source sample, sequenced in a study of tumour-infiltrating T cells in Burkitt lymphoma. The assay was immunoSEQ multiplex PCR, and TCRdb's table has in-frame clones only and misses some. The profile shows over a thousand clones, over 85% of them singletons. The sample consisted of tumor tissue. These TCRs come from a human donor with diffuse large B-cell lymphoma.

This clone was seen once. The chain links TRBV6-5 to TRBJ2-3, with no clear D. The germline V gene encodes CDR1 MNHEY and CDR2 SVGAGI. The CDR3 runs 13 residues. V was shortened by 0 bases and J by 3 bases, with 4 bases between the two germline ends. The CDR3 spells CASSYSVTDTQYF. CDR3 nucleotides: TGTGCCAGCAGTTACTCGGTTACAGATACGCAGTATTTT.

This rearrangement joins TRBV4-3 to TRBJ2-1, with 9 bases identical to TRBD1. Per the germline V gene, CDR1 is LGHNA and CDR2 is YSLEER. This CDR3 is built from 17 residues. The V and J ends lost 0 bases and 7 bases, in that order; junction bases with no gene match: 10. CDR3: CASSQDHPGQGGNEQFF. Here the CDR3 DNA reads TGCGCCAGCAGCCAAGATCACCCGGGACAGGGTGGTAATGAGCAGTTCTTC.

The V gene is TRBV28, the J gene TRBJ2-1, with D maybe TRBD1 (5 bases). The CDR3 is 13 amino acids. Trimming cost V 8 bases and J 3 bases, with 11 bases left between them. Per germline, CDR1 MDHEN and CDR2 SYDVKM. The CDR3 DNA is TGTGCCAGCCGACCGGACAACTACAATGAGCAGTTCTTC. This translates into CASRPDNYNEQFF.

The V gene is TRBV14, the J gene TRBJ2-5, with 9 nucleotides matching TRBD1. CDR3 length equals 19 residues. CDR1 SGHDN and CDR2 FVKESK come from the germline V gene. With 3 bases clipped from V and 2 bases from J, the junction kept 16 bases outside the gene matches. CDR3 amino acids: CASSHPGQGQGPLQETQYF. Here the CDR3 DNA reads TGTGCCAGCAGCCATCCGGGGCAGGGACAGGGTCCCCTTCAAGAGACCCAGTACTTC.

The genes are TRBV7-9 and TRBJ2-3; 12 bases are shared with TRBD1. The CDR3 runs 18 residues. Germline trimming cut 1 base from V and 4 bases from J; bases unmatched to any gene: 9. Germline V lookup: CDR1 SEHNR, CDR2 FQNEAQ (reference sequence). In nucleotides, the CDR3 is TGTGCCAGCAGCTTAGATTTCGGGACAGGGGGCTCCCCAGATACGCAGTATTTT. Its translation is CASSLDFGTGGSPDTQYF.

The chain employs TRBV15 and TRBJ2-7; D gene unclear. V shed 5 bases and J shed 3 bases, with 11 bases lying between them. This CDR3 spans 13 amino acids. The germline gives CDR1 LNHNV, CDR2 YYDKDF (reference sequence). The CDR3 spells CATSFQTGYEQYF. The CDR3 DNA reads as TGTGCCACCAGCTTTCAGACCGGCTACGAGCAGTACTTC.

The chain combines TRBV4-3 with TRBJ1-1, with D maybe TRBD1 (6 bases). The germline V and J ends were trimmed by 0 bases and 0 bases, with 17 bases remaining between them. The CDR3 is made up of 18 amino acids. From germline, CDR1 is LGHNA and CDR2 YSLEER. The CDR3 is CASSQEVNQGNMNTEAFF. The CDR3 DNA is TGCGCCAGCAGCCAAGAGGTGAATCAGGGGAACATGAACACTGAAGCTTTCTTT.

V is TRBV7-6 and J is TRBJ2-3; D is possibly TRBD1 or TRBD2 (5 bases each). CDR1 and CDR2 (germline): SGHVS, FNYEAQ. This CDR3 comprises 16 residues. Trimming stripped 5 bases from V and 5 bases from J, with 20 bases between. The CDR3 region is CASSTNPGRRLDTQYF. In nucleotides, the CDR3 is TGTGCCAGCAGCACTAACCCGGGACGCCGACTAGATACGCAGTATTTT.

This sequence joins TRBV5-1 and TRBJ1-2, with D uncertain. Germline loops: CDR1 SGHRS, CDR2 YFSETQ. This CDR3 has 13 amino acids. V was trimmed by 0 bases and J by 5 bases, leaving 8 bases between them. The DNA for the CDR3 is TGCGCCAGCAGCTTGGCTGGGGTGTATGGCTACACCTTC. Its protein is CASSLAGVYGYTF.

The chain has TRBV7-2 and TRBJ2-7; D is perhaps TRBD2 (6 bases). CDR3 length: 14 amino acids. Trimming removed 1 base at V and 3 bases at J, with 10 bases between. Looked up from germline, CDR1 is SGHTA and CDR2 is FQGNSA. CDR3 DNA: TGTGCCAGCAGCTTAGGACTAGGGGACTACGAGCAGTACTTC. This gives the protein CASSLGLGDYEQYF.

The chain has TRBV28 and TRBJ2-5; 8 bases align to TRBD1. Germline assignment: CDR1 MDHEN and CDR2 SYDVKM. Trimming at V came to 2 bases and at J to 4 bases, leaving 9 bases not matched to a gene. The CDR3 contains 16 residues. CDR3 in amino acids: CASSLGEAGGTETQYF. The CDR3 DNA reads TGTGCCAGCAGTTTAGGAGAGGCAGGGGGCACAGAGACCCAGTACTTC. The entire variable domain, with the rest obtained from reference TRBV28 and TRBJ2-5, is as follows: DVKVTQSSRYLVKRTGEKVFLECVQDMDHENMFWYRQDPGLGLRLIYFSYDVKMKEKGDIPEGYSVSREKKERFSLILESASTNQTSMYLCASSLGEAGGTETQYFGPGTRLLVL.

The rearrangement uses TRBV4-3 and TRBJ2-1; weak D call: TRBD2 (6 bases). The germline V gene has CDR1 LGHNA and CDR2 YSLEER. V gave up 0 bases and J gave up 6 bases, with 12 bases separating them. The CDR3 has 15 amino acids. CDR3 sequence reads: CASSQDSGGANEQFF. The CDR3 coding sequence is TGCGCCAGCAGCCAAGACAGCGGAGGGGCCAATGAGCAGTTCTTC.

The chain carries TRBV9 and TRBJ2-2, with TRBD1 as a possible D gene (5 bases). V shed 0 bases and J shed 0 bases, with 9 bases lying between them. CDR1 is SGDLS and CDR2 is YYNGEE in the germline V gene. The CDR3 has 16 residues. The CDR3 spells CASSVDPGSNTGELFF. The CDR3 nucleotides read TGTGCCAGCAGCGTAGATCCAGGGTCGAACACCGGGGAGCTGTTTTTT.

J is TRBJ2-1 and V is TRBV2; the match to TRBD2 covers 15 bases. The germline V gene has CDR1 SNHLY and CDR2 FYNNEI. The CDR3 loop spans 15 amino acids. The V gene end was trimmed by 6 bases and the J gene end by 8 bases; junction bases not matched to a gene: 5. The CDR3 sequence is CASSPGLAGGDEQFF. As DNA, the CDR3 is TGTGCCAGCAGCCCGGGACTAGCGGGAGGCGATGAGCAGTTCTTC.

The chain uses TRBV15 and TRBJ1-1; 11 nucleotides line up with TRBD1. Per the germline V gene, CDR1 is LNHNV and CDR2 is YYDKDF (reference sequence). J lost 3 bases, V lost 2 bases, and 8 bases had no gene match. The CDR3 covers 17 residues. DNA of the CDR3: TGTGCCACCAGCAGATCACAATGGGGACAGGGGGACACTGAAGCTTTCTTT. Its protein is CATSRSQWGQGDTEAFF.

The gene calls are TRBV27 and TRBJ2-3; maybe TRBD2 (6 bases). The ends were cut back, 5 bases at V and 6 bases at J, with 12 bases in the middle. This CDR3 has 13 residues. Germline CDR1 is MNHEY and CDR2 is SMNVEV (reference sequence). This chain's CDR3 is CASSPPAGDTQYF. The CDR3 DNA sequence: TGTGCCAGCAGTCCACCGGCGGGGGATACGCAGTATTTT.

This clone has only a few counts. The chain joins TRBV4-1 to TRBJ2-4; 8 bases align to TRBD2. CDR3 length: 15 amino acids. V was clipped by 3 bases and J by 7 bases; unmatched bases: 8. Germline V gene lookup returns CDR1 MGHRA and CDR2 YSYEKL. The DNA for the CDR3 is TGCGCCAGCAGCCACTTTGAGACTAGCGTCAACATTCAGTACTTC. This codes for CASSHFETSVNIQYF.

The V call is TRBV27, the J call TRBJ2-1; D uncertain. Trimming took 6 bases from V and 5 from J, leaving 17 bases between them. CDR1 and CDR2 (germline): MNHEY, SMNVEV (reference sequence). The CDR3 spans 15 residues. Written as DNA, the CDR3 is TGTGCCAGCAGCAACCATCAGGTAGTAAACAATGAGCAGTTCTTC. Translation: CASSNHQVVNNEQFF.

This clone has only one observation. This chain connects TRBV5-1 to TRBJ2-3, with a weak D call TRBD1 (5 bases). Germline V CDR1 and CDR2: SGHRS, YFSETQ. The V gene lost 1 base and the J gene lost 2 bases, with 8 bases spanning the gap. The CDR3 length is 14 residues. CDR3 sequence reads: CASSLQGPTDTQYF. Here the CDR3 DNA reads TGCGCCAGCAGCTTGCAGGGCCCCACAGATACGCAGTATTTT.

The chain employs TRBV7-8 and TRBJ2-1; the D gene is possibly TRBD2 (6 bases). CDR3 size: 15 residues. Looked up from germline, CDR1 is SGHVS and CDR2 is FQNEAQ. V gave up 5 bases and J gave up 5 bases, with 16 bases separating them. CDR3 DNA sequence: TGTGCCAGCAGCCCTCGGGTAGCGGTAAACAATGAGCAGTTCTTC. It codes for CASSPRVAVNNEQFF. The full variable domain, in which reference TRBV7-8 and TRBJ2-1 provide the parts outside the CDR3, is GAGVSQSPRYKVAKRGQDVALRCDPISGHVSLFWYQQALGQGPEFLTYFQNEAQLDKSGLPSDRFFAERPEGSVSTLKIQRTQQEDSAVYLCASSPRVAVNNEQFFGPGTRLTVL.